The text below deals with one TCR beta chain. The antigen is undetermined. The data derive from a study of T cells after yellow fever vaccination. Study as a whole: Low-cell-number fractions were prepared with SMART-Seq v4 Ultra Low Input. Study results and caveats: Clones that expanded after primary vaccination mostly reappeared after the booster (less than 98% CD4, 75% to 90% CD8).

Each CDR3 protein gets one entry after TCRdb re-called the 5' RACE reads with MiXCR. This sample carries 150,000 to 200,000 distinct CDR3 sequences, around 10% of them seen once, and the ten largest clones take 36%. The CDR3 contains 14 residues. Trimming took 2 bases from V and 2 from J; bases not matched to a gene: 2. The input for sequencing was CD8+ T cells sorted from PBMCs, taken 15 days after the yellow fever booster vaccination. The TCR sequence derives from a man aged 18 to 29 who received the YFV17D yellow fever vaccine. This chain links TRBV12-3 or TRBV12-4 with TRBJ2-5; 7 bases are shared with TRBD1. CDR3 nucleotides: TGTGCCAGCAGTTTATCCAGGGGGCAAGAGACCCAGTACTTC. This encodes CASSLSRGQETQYF.